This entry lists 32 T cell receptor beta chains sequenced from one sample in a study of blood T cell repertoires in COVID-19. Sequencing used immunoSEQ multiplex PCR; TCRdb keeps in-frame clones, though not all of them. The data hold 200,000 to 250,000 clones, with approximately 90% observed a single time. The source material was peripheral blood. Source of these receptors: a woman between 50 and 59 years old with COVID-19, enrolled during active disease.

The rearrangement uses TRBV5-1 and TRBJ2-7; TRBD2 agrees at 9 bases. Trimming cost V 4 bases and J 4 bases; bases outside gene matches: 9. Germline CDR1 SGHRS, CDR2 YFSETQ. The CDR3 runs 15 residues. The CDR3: CASSPPGGGAYEQYF. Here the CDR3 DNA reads TGCGCCAGCAGCCCCCCTGGCGGGGGGGCTTACGAGCAGTACTTC.

The CDR3 region is CAWSGTGRSTEAFF. The CDR3 DNA follows: TGTGCCTGGAGTGGGACAGGGAGGAGTACTGAAGCTTTCTTT. This sequence joins TRBV30 and TRBJ1-1, with 8 bases lining up with TRBD1. Trimming cost V 1 base and J 5 bases; bases outside gene matches: 6. CDR1 GTSNPN and CDR2 SVGIG come from the germline V gene (reference sequence). The CDR3 covers 14 residues.

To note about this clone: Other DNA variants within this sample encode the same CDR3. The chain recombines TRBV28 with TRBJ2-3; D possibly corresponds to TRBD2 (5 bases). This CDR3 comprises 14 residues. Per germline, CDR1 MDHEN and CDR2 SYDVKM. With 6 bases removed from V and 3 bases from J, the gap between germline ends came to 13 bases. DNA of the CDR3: TGTGCCAGCAGCCCGAGCGGACTTACAGATACGCAGTATTTT. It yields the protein CASSPSGLTDTQYF.

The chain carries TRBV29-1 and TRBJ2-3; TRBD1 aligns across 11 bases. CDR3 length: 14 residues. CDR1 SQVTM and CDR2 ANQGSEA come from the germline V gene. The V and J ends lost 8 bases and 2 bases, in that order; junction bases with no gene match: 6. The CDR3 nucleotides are TGCAGCACCTTGGGACAGGGGGTCACAGATACGCAGTATTTT. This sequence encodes CSTLGQGVTDTQYF.

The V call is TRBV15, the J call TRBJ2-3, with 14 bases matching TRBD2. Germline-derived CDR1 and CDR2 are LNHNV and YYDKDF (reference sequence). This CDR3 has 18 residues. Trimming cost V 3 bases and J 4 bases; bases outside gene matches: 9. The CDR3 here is CATSRTSGGVGPPDTQYF. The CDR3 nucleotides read TGTGCCACCAGCAGGACTAGCGGGGGGGTCGGACCACCAGATACGCAGTATTTT.

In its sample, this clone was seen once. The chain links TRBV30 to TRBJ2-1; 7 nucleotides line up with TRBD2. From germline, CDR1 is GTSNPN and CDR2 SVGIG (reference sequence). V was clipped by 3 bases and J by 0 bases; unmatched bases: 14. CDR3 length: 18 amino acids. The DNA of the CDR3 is TGTGCCTGGAGGGGGGAGGGGAGTTTTTCCAGCTCCTACAATGAGCAGTTCTTC. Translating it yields CAWRGEGSFSSSYNEQFF.

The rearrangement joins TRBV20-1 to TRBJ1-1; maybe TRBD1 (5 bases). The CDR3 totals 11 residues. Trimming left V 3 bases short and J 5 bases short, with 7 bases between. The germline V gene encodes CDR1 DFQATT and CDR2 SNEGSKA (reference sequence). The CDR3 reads CSASRATEAFF. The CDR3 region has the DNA TGCAGTGCTAGCAGGGCAACTGAAGCTTTCTTT.

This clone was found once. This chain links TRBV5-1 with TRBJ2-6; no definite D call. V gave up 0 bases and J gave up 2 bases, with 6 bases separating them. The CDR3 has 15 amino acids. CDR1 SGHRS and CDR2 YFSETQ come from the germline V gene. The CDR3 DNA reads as TGCGCCAGCAGCTTGGAAGGAGCTGGGGCCAACGTCCTGACTTTC. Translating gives CASSLEGAGANVLTF.

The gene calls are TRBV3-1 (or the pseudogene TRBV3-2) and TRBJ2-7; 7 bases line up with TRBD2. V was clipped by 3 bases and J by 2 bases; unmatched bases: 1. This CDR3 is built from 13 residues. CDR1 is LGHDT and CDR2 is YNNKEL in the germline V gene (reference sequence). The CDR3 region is CASSQGGTYEQYF. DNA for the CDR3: TGTGCCAGCAGCCAGGGGGGGACCTACGAGCAGTACTTC.

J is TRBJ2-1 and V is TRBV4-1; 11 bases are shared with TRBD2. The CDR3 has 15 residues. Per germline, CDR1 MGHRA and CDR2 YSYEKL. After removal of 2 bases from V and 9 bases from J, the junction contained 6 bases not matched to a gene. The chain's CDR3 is CASSQWASGGREQFF. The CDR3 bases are TGCGCCAGCAGCCAATGGGCTAGCGGGGGGCGTGAGCAGTTCTTC.

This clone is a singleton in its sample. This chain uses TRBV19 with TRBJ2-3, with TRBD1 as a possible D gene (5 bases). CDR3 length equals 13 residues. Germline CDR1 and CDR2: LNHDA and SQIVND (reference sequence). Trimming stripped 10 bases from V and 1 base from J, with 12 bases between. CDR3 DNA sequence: TGTGCCACTACAGGTAGGGGCACAGATACGCAGTATTTT. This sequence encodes CATTGRGTDTQYF.

CDR3 bases: TGTGCCAGCAGTTACGACGGGGGACGGCTGAACACTGAAGCTTTCTTT. The encoded protein is CASSYDGGRLNTEAFF. The rearrangement joins TRBV6-6 to TRBJ1-1; possibly TRBD1 for D (5 bases). V was trimmed by 2 bases and J by 0 bases, leaving 13 bases between them. Germline-derived CDR1 and CDR2 are MNHNY and SVGAGI (reference sequence). CDR3 size: 16 residues.

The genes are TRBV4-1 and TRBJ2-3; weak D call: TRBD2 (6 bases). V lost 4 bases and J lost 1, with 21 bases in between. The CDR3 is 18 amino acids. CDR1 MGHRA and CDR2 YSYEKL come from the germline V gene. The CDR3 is CASSLSNLLARGTDTQYF. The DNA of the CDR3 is TGCGCCAGCAGCCTGTCGAACCTACTAGCTCGAGGCACAGATACGCAGTATTTT.

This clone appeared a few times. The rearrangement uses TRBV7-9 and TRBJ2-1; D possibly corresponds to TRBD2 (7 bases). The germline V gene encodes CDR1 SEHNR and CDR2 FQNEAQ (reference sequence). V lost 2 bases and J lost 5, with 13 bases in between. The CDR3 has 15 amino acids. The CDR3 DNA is TGTGCCAGCAGCTTACTGGGGGGGCTGGACAATGAGCAGTTCTTC. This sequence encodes CASSLLGGLDNEQFF.

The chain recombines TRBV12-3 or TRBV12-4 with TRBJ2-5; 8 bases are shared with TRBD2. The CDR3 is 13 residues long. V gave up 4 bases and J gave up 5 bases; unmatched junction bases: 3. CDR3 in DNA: TGTGCCAGCAGTTATAGCGGGGCGGAGACCCAGTACTTC. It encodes CASSYSGAETQYF.

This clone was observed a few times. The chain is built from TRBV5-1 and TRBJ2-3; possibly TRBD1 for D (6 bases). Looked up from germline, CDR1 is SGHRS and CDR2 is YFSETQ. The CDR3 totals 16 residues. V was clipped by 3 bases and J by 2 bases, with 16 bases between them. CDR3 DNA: TGCGCCAGCAGCTGGACGGACAGATTACCCACAGATACGCAGTATTTT. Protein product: CASSWTDRLPTDTQYF.

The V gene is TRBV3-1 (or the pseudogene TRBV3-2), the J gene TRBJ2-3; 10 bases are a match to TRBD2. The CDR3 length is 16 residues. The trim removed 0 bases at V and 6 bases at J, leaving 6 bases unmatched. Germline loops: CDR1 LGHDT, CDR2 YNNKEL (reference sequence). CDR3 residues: CASSQDQAGGLDTQYF. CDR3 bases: TGTGCCAGCAGCCAAGATCAAGCGGGGGGGCTTGATACGCAGTATTTT.

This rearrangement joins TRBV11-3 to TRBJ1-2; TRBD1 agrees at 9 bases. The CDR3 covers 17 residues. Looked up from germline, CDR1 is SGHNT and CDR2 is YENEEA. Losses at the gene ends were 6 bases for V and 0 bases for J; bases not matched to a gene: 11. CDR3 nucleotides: TGTGCCAGCAGTTCCAGCCTAGGGACAGGGACTAACTATGGCTACACCTTC. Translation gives CASSSSLGTGTNYGYTF.

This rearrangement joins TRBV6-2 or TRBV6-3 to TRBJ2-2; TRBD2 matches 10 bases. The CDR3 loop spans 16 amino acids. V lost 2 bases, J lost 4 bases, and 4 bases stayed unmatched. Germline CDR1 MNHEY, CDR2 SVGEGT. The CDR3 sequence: CASSYVAGGPTGELFF. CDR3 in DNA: TGTGCCAGCAGTTACGTAGCGGGGGGTCCCACCGGGGAGCTGTTTTTT.

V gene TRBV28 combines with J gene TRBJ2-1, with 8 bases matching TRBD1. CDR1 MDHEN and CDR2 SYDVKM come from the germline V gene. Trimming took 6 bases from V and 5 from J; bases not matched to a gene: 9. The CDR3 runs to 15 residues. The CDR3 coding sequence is TGTGCCAGCAGGCCGACAGGGGACCTAAACAATGAGCAGTTCTTC. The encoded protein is CASRPTGDLNNEQFF.

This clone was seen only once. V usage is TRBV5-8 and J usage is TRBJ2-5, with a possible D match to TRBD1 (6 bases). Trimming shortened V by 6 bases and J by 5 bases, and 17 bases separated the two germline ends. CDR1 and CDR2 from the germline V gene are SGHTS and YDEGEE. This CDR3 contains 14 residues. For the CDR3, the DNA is TGTGCCAGCAACAGAGGGGGAAATCAGGAGACCCAGTACTTC. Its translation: CASNRGGNQETQYF.

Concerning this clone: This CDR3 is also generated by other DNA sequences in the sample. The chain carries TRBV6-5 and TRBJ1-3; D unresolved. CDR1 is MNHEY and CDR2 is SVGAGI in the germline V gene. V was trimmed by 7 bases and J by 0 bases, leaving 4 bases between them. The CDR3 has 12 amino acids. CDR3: CASTSSGNTIYF. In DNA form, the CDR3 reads TGTGCCAGCACCAGCTCTGGAAACACCATATATTTT.

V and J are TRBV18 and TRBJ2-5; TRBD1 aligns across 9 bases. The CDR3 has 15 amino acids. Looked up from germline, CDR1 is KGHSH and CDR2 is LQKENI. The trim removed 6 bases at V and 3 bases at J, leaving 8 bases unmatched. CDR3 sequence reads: CASSRDTGGEETQYF. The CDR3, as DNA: TGTGCCAGCTCCCGAGACACAGGGGGCGAAGAGACCCAGTACTTC. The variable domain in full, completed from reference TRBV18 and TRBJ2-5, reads NAGVMQNPRHLVRRRGQEARLRCSPMKGHSHVYWYRQLPEEGLKFMVYLQKENIIDESGMPKERFSAEFPKEGPSILRIQQVVRGDSAAYFCASSRDTGGEETQYFGPGTRLLVL.

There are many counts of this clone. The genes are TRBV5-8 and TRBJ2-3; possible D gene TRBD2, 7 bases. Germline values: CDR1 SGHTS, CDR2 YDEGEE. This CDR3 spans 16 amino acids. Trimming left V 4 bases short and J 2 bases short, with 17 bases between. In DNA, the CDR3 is TGTGCCAGCAGCGTTCGGTCGGGGGGCCTCACAGATACGCAGTATTTT. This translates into CASSVRSGGLTDTQYF.

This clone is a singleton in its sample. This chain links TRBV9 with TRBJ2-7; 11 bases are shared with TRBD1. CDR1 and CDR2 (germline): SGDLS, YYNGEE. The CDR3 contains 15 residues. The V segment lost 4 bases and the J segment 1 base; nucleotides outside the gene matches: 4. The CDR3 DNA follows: TGTGCCAGCAGCCCCGGGACAGGGGGTTCCTACGAGCAGTACTTC. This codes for CASSPGTGGSYEQYF.

The CDR3 bases are TGTGCCACCAGTGACGGGACTAGCGAAATCGATGAGCAGTTCTTC. Its protein product is CATSDGTSEIDEQFF. This chain uses TRBV24-1 with TRBJ2-1, with 10 bases aligning to TRBD2. This CDR3 spans 15 amino acids. Looked up from germline, CDR1 is KGHDR and CDR2 is SFDVKD. V lost 4 bases, J lost 8 bases, and 7 bases stayed unmatched.

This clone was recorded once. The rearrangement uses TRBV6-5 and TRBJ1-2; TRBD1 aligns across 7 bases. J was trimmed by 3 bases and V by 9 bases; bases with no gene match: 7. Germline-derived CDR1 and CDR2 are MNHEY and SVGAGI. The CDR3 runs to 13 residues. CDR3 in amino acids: CASQGGLDYGYTF. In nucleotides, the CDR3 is TGTGCCAGTCAAGGGGGCTTGGACTATGGCTACACCTTC.

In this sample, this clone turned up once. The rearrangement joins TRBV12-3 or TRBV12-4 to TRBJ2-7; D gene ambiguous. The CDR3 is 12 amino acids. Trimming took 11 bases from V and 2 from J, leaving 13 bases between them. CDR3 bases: TGTGCCTCAGCCTCGGGTACCTACGAGCAGTACTTC. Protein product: CASASGTYEQYF.

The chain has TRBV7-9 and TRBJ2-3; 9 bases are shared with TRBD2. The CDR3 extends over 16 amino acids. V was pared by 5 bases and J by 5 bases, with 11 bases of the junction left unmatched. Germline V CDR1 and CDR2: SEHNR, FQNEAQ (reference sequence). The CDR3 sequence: CASSHHRAGGGDTQYF. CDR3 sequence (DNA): TGTGCCAGCAGCCACCACCGAGCGGGGGGCGGAGATACGCAGTATTTT.

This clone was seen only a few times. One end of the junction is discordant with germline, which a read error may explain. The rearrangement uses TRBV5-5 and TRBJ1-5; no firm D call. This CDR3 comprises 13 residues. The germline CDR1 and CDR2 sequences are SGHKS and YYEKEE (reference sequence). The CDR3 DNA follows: TGTGCCAGCAGCTTGTATAGCGATCAGCCCCAGCATTTT. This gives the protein CASSLYSDQPQHF.

The CDR3 here is CASSQSTRGFLYGYTF. The CDR3 nucleotides are TGTGCCAGCAGCCAGTCTACCAGGGGGTTCCTATATGGCTACACCTTC. The chain employs TRBV3-1 (or the pseudogene TRBV3-2) and TRBJ1-2; 7 bases map to TRBD1. Germline V gene lookup returns CDR1 LGHDT and CDR2 YNNKEL (reference sequence). V lost 3 bases, J lost 5 bases, and 12 bases stayed unmatched. The CDR3 is made up of 16 amino acids.

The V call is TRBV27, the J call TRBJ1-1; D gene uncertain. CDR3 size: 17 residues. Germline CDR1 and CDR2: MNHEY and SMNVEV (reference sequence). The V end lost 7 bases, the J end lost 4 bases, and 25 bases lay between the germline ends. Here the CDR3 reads CASNLFWVVRGSTEAFF. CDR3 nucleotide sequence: TGTGCCAGCAACCTCTTTTGGGTGGTCAGAGGCAGCACTGAAGCTTTCTTT.